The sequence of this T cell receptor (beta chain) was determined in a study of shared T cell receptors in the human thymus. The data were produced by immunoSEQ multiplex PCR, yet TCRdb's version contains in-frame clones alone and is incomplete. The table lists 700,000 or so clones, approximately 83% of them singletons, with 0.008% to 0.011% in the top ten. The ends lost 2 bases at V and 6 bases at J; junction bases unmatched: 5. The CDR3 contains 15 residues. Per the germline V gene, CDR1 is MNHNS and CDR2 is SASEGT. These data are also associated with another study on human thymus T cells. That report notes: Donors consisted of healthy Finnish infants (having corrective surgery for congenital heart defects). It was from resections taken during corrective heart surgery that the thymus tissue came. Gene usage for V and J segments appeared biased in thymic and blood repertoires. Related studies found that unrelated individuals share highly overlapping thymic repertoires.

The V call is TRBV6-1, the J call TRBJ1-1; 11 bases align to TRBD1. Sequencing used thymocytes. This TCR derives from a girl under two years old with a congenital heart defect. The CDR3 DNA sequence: TGTGCCAGCAGTGAAACGGACAGGGGGCGACCTGAAGCTTTCTTT. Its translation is CASSETDRGRPEAFF.